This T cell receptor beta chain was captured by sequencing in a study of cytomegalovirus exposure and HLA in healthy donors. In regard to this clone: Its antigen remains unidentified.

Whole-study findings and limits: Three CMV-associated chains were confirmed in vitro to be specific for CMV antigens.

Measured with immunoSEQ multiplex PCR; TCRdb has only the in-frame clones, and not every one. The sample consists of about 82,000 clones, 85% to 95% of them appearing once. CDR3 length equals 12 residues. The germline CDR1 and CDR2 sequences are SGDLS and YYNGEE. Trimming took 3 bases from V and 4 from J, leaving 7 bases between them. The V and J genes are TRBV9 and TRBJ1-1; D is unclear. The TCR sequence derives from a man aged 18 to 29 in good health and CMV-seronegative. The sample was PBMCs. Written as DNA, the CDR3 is TGTGCCAGCAGCGGAACGGGCACTGAAGCTTTCTTT. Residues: CASSGTGTEAFF.